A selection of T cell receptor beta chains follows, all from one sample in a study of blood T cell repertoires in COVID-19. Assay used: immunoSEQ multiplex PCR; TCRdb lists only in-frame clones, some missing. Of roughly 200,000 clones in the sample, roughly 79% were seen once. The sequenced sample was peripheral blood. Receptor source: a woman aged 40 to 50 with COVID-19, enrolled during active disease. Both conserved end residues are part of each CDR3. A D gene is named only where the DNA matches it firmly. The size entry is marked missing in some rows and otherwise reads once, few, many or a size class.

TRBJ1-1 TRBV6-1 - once TGTGCCAGCAGTGAACTCCTGGAAGGCGGCACTGAAGCTTTCTTT CASSELLEGGTEAFF
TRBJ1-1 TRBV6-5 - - TGTGCCAGCAGTTACGGGGGGGGCACTGAAGCTTTCTTT CASSYGGGTEAFF
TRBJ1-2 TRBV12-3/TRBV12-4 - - TGTGCCAGCAGTTTATGGGTAGGGGATGGCTACACCTTC CASSLWVGDGYTF
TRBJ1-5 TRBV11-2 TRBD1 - TGTGCCAGCAGCCCGACAGGGCTCAGGGGGCAGCCCCAGCATTTT CASSPTGLRGQPQHF
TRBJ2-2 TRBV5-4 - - TGTGCCAGCAGCTTGGCAAGGGGAACCGGGGAGCTGTTTTTT CASSLARGTGELFF
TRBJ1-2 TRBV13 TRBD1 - TGTGCCAGCAGCATCGGGACAGGGGACCAGGGCTACACCTTC CASSIGTGDQGYTF
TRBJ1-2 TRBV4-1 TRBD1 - TGCGCCGCGGCAGGGGGCTATGGCTACACCTTC CAAAGGYGYTF
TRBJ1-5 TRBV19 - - TGTGCCAGTACCGACAGTGGCAATCAGCCCCAGCATTTT CASTDSGNQPQHF
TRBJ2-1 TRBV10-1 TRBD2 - TGCGCCAGCAGTCCCACTGGACTAGCGGGAGAGGGGGAGCAGTTCTTC CASSPTGLAGEGEQFF
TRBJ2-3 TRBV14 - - TGTGCCAGCAGCCAATTCCCTGGCACAGATACGCAGTATTTT CASSQFPGTDTQYF
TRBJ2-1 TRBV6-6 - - TGTGCCAGCAGCCCGACAGCCCATGAGCAGTTCTTC CASSPTAHEQFF
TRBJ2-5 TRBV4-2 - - TGTGCCAGCAGCCAAGGGGGAGCGGGAGAGACCCAGTACTTC CASSQGGAGETQYF
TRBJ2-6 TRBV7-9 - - TGTGCCAGCAGCTTAGCGCTCAGGGCTGGGGCCAACGTCCTGACTTTC CASSLALRAGANVLTF
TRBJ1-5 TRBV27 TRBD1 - TGTGCCAGCAGGAGCGGACAGGGTTTCAATCAGCCCCAGCATTTT CASRSGQGFNQPQHF
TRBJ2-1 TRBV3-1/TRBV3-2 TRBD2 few TGTGCCAGCAGCCATAACGGGACTATTGAGCAGTTCTTC CASSHNGTIEQFF
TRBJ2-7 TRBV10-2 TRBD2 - TGCGCCAGCAGTGAATGGACTAGCGGGAGGGACGAGCAGTACTTC CASSEWTSGRDEQYF
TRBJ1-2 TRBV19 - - TGTGCCAGTAGTTATGGTCCAGCGGGCTATGGCTACACCTTC CASSYGPAGYGYTF
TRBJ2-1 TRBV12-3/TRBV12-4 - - TGTGCCAGCAGTTTAGTCGGGGAATGGGAGCAGTTCTTC CASSLVGEWEQFF
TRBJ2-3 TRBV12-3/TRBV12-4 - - TGTGCCAGCAGTTCGCGAGGTGCAGATACGCAGTATTTT CASSSRGADTQYF
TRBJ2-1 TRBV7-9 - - TGTGCCAGCAGCTTGGGGCAGTTACAGTTCTTC CASSLGQLQFF
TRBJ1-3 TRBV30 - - TGTGCCTGGAGGGACAGCGGAGTTCGTGTATATTTT CAWRDSGVRVYF
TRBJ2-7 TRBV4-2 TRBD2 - TGTGCCAGCAGCCAAGCGGGACTAGCGATCTACGAGCAGTACTTC CASSQAGLAIYEQYF
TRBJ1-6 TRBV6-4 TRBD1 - TGTGCCAGCAGTGACCGGGGGACAGGGGGTTCACCCCTCCACTTT CASSDRGTGGSPLHF
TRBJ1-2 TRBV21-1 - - TGTGCCAGCAGACCAAGACAGGCTAACTATGGCTACACCTTC CASRPRQANYGYTF
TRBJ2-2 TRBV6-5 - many TGTGCCAGCATTCTGACAGGGAACACCGGGGAGCTGTTTTTT CASILTGNTGELFF
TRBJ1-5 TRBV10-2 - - TGCGCCAGCAGTGAGGGGGTAGGGACTTATCAGCCCCAGCATTTT CASSEGVGTYQPQHF
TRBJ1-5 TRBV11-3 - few TGTGCCAGCAGCACTCGACACAGGGGCAATCAGCCCCAGCATTTT CASSTRHRGNQPQHF
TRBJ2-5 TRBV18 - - TGTGCCAGCTCACCCCTAGGCGAGACCCAGTACTTC CASSPLGETQYF
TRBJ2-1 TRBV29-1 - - TGCAGCGTTGGAGGCCCAGTCCTCGGTGAGCAGTTCTTC CSVGGPVLGEQFF
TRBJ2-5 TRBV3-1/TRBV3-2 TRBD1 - TGTGCCAGCAGCCAAGATTCGAGGACAGGGATCCAAGAGACCCAGTACTTC CASSQDSRTGIQETQYF
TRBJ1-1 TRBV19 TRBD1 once TGTGCCAGTAGGACGACAGGGTTCACTGAAGCTTTCTTT CASRTTGFTEAFF
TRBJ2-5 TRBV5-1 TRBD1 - TGCGCCAGCAGCCCCGGGACAGCCGAAGAGACCCAGTACTTC CASSPGTAEETQYF
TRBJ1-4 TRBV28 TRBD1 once TGTGCCAGCAGTCCACAGGACAGGGGAGAGGCTGAAAAACTGTTTTTT CASSPQDRGEAEKLFF
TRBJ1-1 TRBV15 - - TGTGCCACCAGCAGAGATGGGGAGGGTACTGAAGCTTTCTTT CATSRDGEGTEAFF
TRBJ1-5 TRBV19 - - TGTGCCAGTAGGGTCGGTTTCAATCAGCCCCAGCATTTT CASRVGFNQPQHF
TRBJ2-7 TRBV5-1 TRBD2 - TGCGCCAGCAGCTTTACTAGCGCGACCTACGAGCAGTACTTC CASSFTSATYEQYF
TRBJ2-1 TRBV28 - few TGTGCCAGCAGTTTCGGGGTACCCTCCTACAATGAGCAGTTCTTC CASSFGVPSYNEQFF
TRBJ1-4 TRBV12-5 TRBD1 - TGTGCTAGTGGATCCGGGACAGTGAATGAAAAACTGTTTTTT CASGSGTVNEKLFF
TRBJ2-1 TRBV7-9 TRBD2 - TGTGCCAGCAGCCCGACGGGACTAGCGGGAGGGAATGAGCAGTTCTTC CASSPTGLAGGNEQFF
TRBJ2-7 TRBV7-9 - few TGTGCCAGCAGCTTAATCCAGGAGCAGTACTTC CASSLIQEQYF
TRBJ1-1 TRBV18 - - TGTGCCAGCTCACCACTTCAGACAGGAAGGAACACTGAAGCTTTCTTT CASSPLQTGRNTEAFF
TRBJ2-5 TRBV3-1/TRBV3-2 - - TGTGCCAGCAGCCAAGATTGGCGGAACCAAGAGACCCAGTACTTC CASSQDWRNQETQYF
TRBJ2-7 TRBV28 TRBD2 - TGTGCCAGCAGTTCCTTAGGACTAGCGGGAGAGCAGTACTTC CASSSLGLAGEQYF
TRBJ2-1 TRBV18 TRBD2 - TGTGCCAGCTCACCTATAGCGGGGGCTGACAATGAGCAGTTCTTC CASSPIAGADNEQFF
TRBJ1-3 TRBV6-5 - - TGTGCCAGCAGGGGCAGCAACCACTCTGGAAACACCATATATTTT CASRGSNHSGNTIYF
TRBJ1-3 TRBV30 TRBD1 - TGTGCCTGGAGTGTTGCCAGGGGGTTGAGGGCTTTT CAWSVARGLRAF
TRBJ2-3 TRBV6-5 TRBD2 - TGTGCCAGCAGTTACTCTTGGACTAGCGGCACAGATACGCAGTATTTT CASSYSWTSGTDTQYF
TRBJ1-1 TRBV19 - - TGTGCCAGTAGTATCGTCAGGGAAGGTGAAGCTTTCTTT CASSIVREGEAFF
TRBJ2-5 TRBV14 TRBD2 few TGTGCCAGCAGCCAAGGCGCGGGAGGATCGGAGACCCAGTACTTC CASSQGAGGSETQYF
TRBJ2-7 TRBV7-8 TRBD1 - TGTGCCAGCAGCTATGGGACAGGGTCTTACGACGAGCAGTACTTC CASSYGTGSYDEQYF
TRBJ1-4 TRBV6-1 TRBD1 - TGTGCCAGCAGTGACAGGGGGCGAGGGAAACTGTTTTTT CASSDRGRGKLFF
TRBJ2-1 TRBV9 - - TGTGCCAGCAGCGTAGCTGCCCTAAATGAGCAGTTCTTC CASSVAALNEQFF
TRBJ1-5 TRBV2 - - TGTGCCAGCAGTGGAGATAGCAATCAGCCCCAGCATTTT CASSGDSNQPQHF